The next 19 T cell receptor beta chains were all read from a single sample in a study of T cell responses to AZD1222 COVID-19 vaccine. Some clones are missing from TCRdb's copy, which holds only in-frame ones; the method was immunoSEQ multiplex PCR. The repertoire has 30,000 to 35,000 clones, approximately 87% of them found once; the top ten carry less than 15%. The sample consisted of peripheral blood, taken 28 days after the second AZD1222 dose. Every receptor here comes from an adult who received the AZD1222 COVID-19 vaccine.

A single count supports this clone. The rearrangement joins TRBV7-9 to TRBJ2-7; no firm D call. V lost 1 base to trimming and J lost 0 bases, with 13 bases between them. The germline CDR1 and CDR2 sequences are SEHNR and FQNEAQ (reference sequence). The CDR3 has 16 residues. Here the CDR3 DNA reads TGTGCCAGCAGCTTAGGATTGGGCATTGACTCCTACGAGCAGTACTTC. Translation gives CASSLGLGIDSYEQYF.

CDR3 amino acids: CASSYSSGRGGYEQYF. The DNA of the CDR3 is TGTGCCAGCAGTTACTCGAGTGGAAGGGGGGGTTACGAGCAGTACTTC. This chain links TRBV6-5 with TRBJ2-7; possibly TRBD2 for D (7 bases). Germline lookup yields CDR1 MNHEY and CDR2 SVGAGI. This CDR3 comprises 16 residues. Trimming shortened V by 0 bases and J by 4 bases, and 16 bases separated the two germline ends.

The chain combines TRBV7-2 with TRBJ1-4, with 7 bases lining up with TRBD1. The CDR3 covers 14 residues. V was pared by 1 base and J by 8 bases, with 4 bases of the junction left unmatched. Germline CDR1 reads SGHTA; CDR2 reads FQGNSA. CDR3 loop: CASSLGQGSEKLFF. In nucleotides, the CDR3 is TGTGCCAGCAGCTTAGGACAGGGTAGCGAAAAACTGTTTTTT. Complete variable domain (other parts from reference TRBV7-2 and TRBJ1-4): GAGVSQSPSNKVTEKGKDVELRCDPISGHTALYWYRQSLGQGLEFLIYFQGNSAPDKSGLPSDRFSAERTGGSVSTLTIQRTQQEDSAVYLCASSLGQGSEKLFFGSGTQLSVL.

V and J are TRBV19 and TRBJ1-1, with D possibly matching TRBD1 (6 bases). Germline CDR1 is LNHDA and CDR2 is SQIVND (reference sequence). V lost 5 bases, J lost 7 bases, and 17 bases lay in between. The CDR3 has 14 amino acids. In DNA form, the CDR3 reads TGTGCCAGTAGTGCCCACCGCAGGGGAAGTGAAGCTTTCTTT. It specifies CASSAHRRGSEAFF. Full variable domain (missing parts from reference TRBV19 and TRBJ1-1): DGGITQSPKYLFRKEGQNVTLSCEQNLNHDAMYWYRQDPGQGLRLIYYSQIVNDFQKGDIAEGYSVSREKKESFPLTVTSAQKNPTAFYLCASSAHRRGSEAFFGQGTRLTVV.

Only a few counts were recorded for this clone. The chain employs TRBV5-4 and TRBJ1-3, with D tentatively TRBD1 (6 bases). V was cut by 4 bases and J by 3 bases, with 11 bases left in between. CDR1 and CDR2 from the germline V gene are SGHNT and YYREEE (reference sequence). The CDR3 consists of 14 residues. In DNA form, the CDR3 reads TGTGCCAGCAGCGACAGGTTATTTGGAAACACCATATATTTT. Translation gives CASSDRLFGNTIYF.

The genes are TRBV4-3 and TRBJ2-3; 10 bases map to TRBD2. Germline assignment: CDR1 LGHNA and CDR2 YSLEER. V trimming: 3 bases; J trimming: 0 bases; junction bases outside the gene matches: 12. The CDR3 runs to 19 residues. The CDR3 DNA reads TGCGCCAGCAGCCACCTGCCCCCGTCAGCGGGGGGGAGCACAGATACGCAGTATTTT. Translating it yields CASSHLPPSAGGSTDTQYF.

A single count supports this clone. The chain has TRBV4-3 and TRBJ1-2, with D maybe TRBD1 (5 bases). Germline assignment: CDR1 LGHNA and CDR2 YSLEER. CDR3 size: 17 residues. V lost 0 bases and J 1 base, leaving 15 bases between the germline ends. This CDR3 reads CASSQEPSRERNYGYTF. DNA for the CDR3: TGCGCCAGCAGCCAAGAACCCTCCAGGGAACGTAACTATGGCTACACCTTC.

The CDR3 spells CASSLDGFIPGGAFF. CDR3 DNA: TGTGCCAGCAGCTTAGATGGGTTCATACCCGGGGGGGCTTTCTTT. The chain carries TRBV7-2 and TRBJ1-1, with a tentative D call TRBD1 (5 bases). The germline gives CDR1 SGHTA, CDR2 FQGNSA. V shed 1 base and J shed 11 bases, with 20 bases lying between them. This CDR3 spans 15 amino acids.

V usage is TRBV24-1 and J usage is TRBJ2-2, with a tentative D call TRBD1 (5 bases). V was clipped by 8 bases and J by 6 bases, with 6 bases between them. Germline V gives CDR1 KGHDR, CDR2 SFDVKD. This CDR3 is 11 amino acids long. CDR3 bases: TGTGCCACCAAACAGGCCGGGGAGCTGTTTTTT. Encoded protein: CATKQAGELFF.

The chain carries TRBV12-5 and TRBJ2-7; 7 bases are a match to TRBD1. Unmatched junction bases numbered 10, after V lost 6 bases and J lost 2 bases. CDR1 and CDR2 (germline): LGHNT, FRNRAP. The CDR3 is 15 amino acids. This CDR3 reads CASGPPQGGPYEQYF. DNA of the CDR3: TGTGCTAGTGGCCCCCCACAAGGGGGCCCCTACGAGCAGTACTTC.

The rearrangement joins TRBV28 to TRBJ1-5; a possible D gene is TRBD1 (5 bases). Deletions cut 4 bases from V and 6 bases from J, with 19 bases between. The germline CDR1 and CDR2 sequences are MDHEN and SYDVKM. The CDR3 spans 16 residues. CDR3 nucleotides: TGTGCCAGCAGTTCCCAATCAGGGAATTCGGGTCAGCCCCAGCATTTT. It is translated as CASSSQSGNSGQPQHF. Using reference TRBV28 and TRBJ1-5 for the parts outside the CDR3, the full variable domain is DVKVTQSSRYLVKRTGEKVFLECVQDMDHENMFWYRQDPGLGLRLIYFSYDVKMKEKGDIPEGYSVSREKKERFSLILESASTNQTSMYLCASSSQSGNSGQPQHFGDGTRLSIL.

The chain has TRBV6-6 and TRBJ2-7; no reliable D call. V was trimmed by 4 bases and J by 5 bases, leaving 21 bases between them. The CDR3 is made up of 16 amino acids. Germline values: CDR1 MNHNY, CDR2 SVGAGI (reference sequence). This CDR3 reads CASSFSRRTHGDEQYF. The CDR3 DNA reads TGTGCCAGCAGTTTCTCCAGGCGGACCCATGGGGACGAGCAGTACTTC.

The J gene is TRBJ1-2, the V gene TRBV3-1 (or the pseudogene TRBV3-2); TRBD1 matches 8 bases. Looked up from germline, CDR1 is LGHDT and CDR2 is YNNKEL (reference sequence). The ends lost 3 bases at V and 6 bases at J; junction bases unmatched: 15. The CDR3 is 17 residues long. The CDR3 DNA sequence: TGTGCCAGCAGCCACAGGGGGCGCTTAAGGGGTGATGATGGCTACACCTTC. This sequence encodes CASSHRGRLRGDDGYTF.

The V and J genes are TRBV6-2 or TRBV6-3 and TRBJ2-5; 8 nucleotides agree with TRBD1. The J segment lost 5 bases and the V segment lost 4 bases, leaving 9 bases of the junction unmatched. This CDR3 region has 15 residues. Germline V CDR1 and CDR2: MNHEY, SVGEGT. CDR3 coding DNA: TGTGCCAGCAGTTTGCAGGGGGCGCTATGGGAGACCCAGTACTTC. Its protein is CASSLQGALWETQYF.

The V gene is TRBV12-3 or TRBV12-4, the J gene TRBJ1-5; D uncertain. The germline V and J ends were trimmed by 7 bases and 2 bases, with 9 bases remaining between them. CDR3 length: 13 amino acids. CDR3 region: CASTSGGNQPQHF. DNA for the CDR3: TGTGCCAGCACTTCTGGGGGCAATCAGCCCCAGCATTTT.

The chain uses TRBV18 and TRBJ2-7; D is perhaps TRBD1 or TRBD2 (5 bases each). The CDR3 is 14 amino acids. Germline CDR1 reads KGHSH; CDR2 reads LQKENI. V lost 6 bases and J 5 bases, leaving 17 bases between the germline ends. As DNA, the CDR3 is TGTGCCAGCTCCCCCCGGAGAGGGGACGACGAGCAGTACTTC. Residues: CASSPRRGDDEQYF.

Remarks on this clone: A junction end diverges from the germline sequence, so it may reflect a read error. J is TRBJ2-4 and V is TRBV19, with 7 bases that match TRBD1. Germline-derived CDR1 and CDR2 are LNHDA and SQIVND (reference sequence). This CDR3 contains 16 residues. The CDR3 here is CASSVEGATGKNIQYF. The CDR3 bases are TGTGCCAGTAGTGTAGAGGGGGCGACGGGAAAAAACATTCAGTACTTC. The variable domain in full, with the rest retrieved from reference TRBV19 and TRBJ2-4, is DGGITQSPKYLFRKEGQNVTLSCEQNLNHDAMYWYRQDPGQGLRLIYYSQIVNDFQKGDIAEGYSVSREKKESFPLTVTSAQKNPTAFYLCASSVEGATGKNIQYFGAGTRLSVL.

J is TRBJ1-2 and V is TRBV9; D gene ambiguous. The V end lost 0 bases, the J end lost 1 base, and 10 bases lay between the germline ends. The CDR3 has 15 residues. Germline V gene lookup returns CDR1 SGDLS and CDR2 YYNGEE. In DNA, the CDR3 is TGTGCCAGCAGCGTAGTCTCAGGCGTTAACTATGGCTACACCTTC. Its protein product is CASSVVSGVNYGYTF.

This clone was seen only a few times. V is TRBV4-2 and J is TRBJ1-3; D might be TRBD1 (6 bases). Trimming cost V 3 bases and J 4 bases, with 7 bases left between them. This CDR3 comprises 13 residues. Germline V gene data show CDR1 as LGHNA and CDR2 as YNFKEQ. The DNA of the CDR3 is TGTGCCAGCAGCCATGGGGGCGGAAACACCATATATTTT. This translates into CASSHGGGNTIYF.